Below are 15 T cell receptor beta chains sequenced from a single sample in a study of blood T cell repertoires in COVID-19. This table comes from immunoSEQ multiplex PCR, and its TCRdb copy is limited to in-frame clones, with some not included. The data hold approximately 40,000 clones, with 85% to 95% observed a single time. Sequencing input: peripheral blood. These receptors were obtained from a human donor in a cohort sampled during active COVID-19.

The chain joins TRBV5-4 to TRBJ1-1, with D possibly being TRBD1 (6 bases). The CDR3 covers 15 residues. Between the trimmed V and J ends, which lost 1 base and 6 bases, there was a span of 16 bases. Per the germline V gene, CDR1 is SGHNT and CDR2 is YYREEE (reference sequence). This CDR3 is CASSLWSFGQPEAFF. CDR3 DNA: TGTGCCAGCAGCTTGTGGTCTTTTGGACAGCCTGAAGCTTTCTTT. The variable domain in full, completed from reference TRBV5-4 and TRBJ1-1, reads ETGVTQSPTHLIKTRGQQVTLRCSSQSGHNTVSWYQQALGQGPQFIFQYYREEENGRGNFPPRFSGLQFPNYSSELNVNALELDDSALYLCASSLWSFGQPEAFFGQGTRLTVV.

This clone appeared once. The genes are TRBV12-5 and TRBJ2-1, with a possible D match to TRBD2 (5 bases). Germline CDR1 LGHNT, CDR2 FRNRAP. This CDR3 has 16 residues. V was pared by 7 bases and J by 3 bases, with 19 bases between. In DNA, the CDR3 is TGTGCTAGTGCCACCACCGGACTTACAAACTACAATGAGCAGTTCTTC. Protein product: CASATTGLTNYNEQFF.

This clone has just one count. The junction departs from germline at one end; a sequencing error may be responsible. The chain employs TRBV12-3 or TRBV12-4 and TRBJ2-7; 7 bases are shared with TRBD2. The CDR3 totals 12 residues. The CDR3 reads CASSRKDSGTLF. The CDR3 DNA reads TGTGCCAGCAGTAGAAAAGACAGCGGGACCCTCTTC.

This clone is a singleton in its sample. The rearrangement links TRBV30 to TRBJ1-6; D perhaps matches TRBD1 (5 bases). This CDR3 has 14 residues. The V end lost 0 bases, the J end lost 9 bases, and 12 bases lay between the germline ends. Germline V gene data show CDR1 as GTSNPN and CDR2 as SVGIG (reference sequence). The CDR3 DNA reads TGTGCCTGGAGTGTAGGGGACGGGAGTTCACCCCTCCACTTT. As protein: CAWSVGDGSSPLHF.

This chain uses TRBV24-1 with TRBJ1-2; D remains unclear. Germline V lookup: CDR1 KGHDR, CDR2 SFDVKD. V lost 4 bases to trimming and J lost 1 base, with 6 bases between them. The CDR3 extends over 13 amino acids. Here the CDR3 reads CATSDGYNYGYTF. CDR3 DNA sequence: TGTGCCACCAGTGACGGTTATAACTATGGCTACACCTTC.

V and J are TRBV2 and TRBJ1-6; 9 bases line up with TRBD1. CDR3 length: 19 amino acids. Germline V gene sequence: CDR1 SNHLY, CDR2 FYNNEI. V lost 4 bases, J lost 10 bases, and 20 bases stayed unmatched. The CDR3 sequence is CASSVDIIGTGFPLSPLHF. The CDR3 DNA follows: TGTGCCAGCAGTGTCGATATTATCGGGACAGGGTTTCCCCTATCACCCCTCCACTTT.

In DNA, the CDR3 is TGTGCCAGCAGTACCCCGTCGACAGGGGGCTCCTACGAGCAGTACTTC. It yields the protein CASSTPSTGGSYEQYF. The chain carries TRBV6-2 or TRBV6-3 and TRBJ2-7, with 9 bases matching TRBD1. Per germline, CDR1 MNHEY and CDR2 SVGEGT. The CDR3 has 16 residues. V was pared by 5 bases and J by 0 bases, with 8 bases of the junction left unmatched.

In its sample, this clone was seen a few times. In DNA, the CDR3 is TGTGCCAGCAGCTTGGTGAGGGACTCAAACACTGAAGCTTTCTTT. Its protein is CASSLVRDSNTEAFF. The rearrangement joins TRBV5-4 to TRBJ1-1; D may be TRBD1 (5 bases). This CDR3 comprises 15 residues. The V gene's germline CDR1 is SGHNT and CDR2 YYREEE (reference sequence). V was clipped by 0 bases and J by 2 bases, with 11 bases between them.

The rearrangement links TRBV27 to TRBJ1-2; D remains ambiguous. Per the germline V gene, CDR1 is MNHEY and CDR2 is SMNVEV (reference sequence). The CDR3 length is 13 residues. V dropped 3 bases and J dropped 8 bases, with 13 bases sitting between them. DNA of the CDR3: TGTGCCAGCAGTTTGTTTGAGGGTGGCGGCTACACCTTC. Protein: CASSLFEGGGYTF.

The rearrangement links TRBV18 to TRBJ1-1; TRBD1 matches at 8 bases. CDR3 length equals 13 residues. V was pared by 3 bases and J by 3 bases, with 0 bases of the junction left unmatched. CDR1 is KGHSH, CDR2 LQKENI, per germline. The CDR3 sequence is CASSPDRDTEAFF. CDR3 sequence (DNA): TGTGCCAGCTCACCGGACAGGGACACTGAAGCTTTCTTT.

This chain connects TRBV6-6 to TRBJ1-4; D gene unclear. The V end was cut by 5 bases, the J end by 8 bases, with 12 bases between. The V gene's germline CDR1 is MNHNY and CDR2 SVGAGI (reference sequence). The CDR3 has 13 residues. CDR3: CASSLGRYEKLFF. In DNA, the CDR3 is TGTGCCAGCAGTCTAGGGAGGTACGAAAAACTGTTTTTT.

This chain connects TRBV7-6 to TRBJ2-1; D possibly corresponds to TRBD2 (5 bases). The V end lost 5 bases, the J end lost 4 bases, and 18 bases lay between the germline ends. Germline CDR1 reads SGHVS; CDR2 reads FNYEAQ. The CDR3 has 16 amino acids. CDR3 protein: CASSRITGYSYNEQFF. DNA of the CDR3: TGTGCCAGCAGCCGGATCACGGGATATTCTTACAATGAGCAGTTCTTC. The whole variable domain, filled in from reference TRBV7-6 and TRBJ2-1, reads GAGVSQSPRYKVTKRGQDVALRCDPISGHVSLYWYRQALGQGPEFLTYFNYEAQQDKSGLPNDRFSAERPEGSISTLTIQRTEQRDSAMYRCASSRITGYSYNEQFFGPGTRLTVL.

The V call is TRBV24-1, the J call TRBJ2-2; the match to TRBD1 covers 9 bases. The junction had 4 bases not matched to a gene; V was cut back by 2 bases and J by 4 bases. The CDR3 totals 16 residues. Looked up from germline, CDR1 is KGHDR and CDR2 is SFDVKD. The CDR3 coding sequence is TGTGCCACCAGTGATTATGGGACAGGGAGCACCGGGGAGCTGTTTTTT. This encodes CATSDYGTGSTGELFF.

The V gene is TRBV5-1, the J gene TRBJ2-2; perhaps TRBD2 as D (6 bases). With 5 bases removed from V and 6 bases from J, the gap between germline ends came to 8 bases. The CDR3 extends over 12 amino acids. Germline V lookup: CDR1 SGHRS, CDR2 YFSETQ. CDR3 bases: TGCGCCAGCAGGGGGGGACCCGGGGAGCTGTTTTTT. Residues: CASRGGPGELFF.

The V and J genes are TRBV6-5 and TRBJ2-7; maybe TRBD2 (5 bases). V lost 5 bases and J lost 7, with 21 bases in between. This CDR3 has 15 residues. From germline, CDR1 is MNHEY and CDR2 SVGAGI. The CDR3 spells CASSHTRVGEKEQYF. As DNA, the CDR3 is TGTGCCAGCAGTCATACTAGGGTTGGAGAAAAAGAGCAGTACTTC.